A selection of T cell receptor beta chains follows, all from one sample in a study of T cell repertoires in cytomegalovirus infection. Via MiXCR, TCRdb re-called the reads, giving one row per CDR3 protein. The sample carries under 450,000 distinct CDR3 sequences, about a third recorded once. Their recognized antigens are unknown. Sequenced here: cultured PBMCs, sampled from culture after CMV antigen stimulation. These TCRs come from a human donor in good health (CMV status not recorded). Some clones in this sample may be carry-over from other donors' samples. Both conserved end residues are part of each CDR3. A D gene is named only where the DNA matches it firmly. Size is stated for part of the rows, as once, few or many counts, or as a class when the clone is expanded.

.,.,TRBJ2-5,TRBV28,TGTGCCAGCAGCCCGACAGGGAGGGAGACCCAGTACTTC,CASSPTGRETQYF
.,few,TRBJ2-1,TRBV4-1,TGCGCCAGCAGCCAGCGTTACGGGCCGAGCTCCTACAATGAGCAGTTCTTC,CASSQRYGPSSYNEQFF
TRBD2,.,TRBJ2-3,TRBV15,TGTGCCACCAGCAGAGGAGCTAGCGGGGGGCAAGATACGCAGTATTTT,CATSRGASGGQDTQYF
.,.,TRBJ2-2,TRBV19,TGTGCCAGGGCTGGACCCGGGGAGCTGTTTTTT,CARAGPGELFF
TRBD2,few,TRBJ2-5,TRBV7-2,TGTGCCAGCAGCGCAAATAGCGGGAGGGGCCAAGAGACCCAGTACTTC,CASSANSGRGQETQYF
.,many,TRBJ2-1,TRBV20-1,TGCAGTGCTAGAGATCTCCGTCGCTCCTACAATGAGCAGTTCTTC,CSARDLRRSYNEQFF
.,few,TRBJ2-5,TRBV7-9,TGTGCCAGCAGCTTAGTCCCAGCGGAACAAGAGACCCAGTACTTC,CASSLVPAEQETQYF
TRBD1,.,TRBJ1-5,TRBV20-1,TGCAGTGCTTCCGGGACAGGCAGCAATCAGCCCCAGCATTTT,CSASGTGSNQPQHF
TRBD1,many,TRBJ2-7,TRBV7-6,TGTGCCAGCAGCCCAAAGATAGGGACAGGAACCTACGAGCAGTACTTC,CASSPKIGTGTYEQYF
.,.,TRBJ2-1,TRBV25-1,TGTGCCAGCAGTGGCTCTAAGGGGCGAAAGGAGCAGTTCTTC,CASSGSKGRKEQFF